The 18 T cell receptor beta chains in this list originate from one sample, sequenced in a study of identical twins. TCRdb reanalysed the 5' RACE reads using MiXCR and keeps one entry per CDR3 protein. The data contain under 250,000 distinct CDR3 sequences, roughly 13% of them singletons. The same data also contributed to another study, on yellow fever vaccine responses in identical twins.

Sequenced sample: memory (CD45RO+) T cells sorted from blood. The receptors originated from a woman under 30 in good health.

The chain uses TRBV6-1 and TRBJ1-5, with unresolved D. Germline lookup yields CDR1 MNHNS and CDR2 SASEGT. The length of the CDR3 is 15 residues. V dropped 0 bases and J dropped 5 bases, with 11 bases sitting between them. As DNA, the CDR3 is TGTGCCAGCAGTGAAGCGGGAGGGTCCTATCAGCCCCAGCATTTT. Translation gives CASSEAGGSYQPQHF.

V gene TRBV18 combines with J gene TRBJ2-2; 11 bases align to TRBD1. There are 15 residues in the CDR3. V dropped 7 bases and J dropped 6; count of bases not matched to a gene: 7. Germline assignment: CDR1 KGHSH and CDR2 LQKENI. Here the CDR3 DNA reads TGTGCCAGCTACGGACAGGGGGCGATCCCCGGGGAGCTGTTTTTT. Translation: CASYGQGAIPGELFF.

The table lists this clonotype with a few counts. The J gene is TRBJ2-5, the V gene TRBV29-1; TRBD2 matches 11 bases. The trim removed 7 bases at V and 0 bases at J, leaving 7 bases unmatched. Germline V lookup: CDR1 SQVTM, CDR2 ANQGSEA. The CDR3 has 15 amino acids. The CDR3 DNA sequence: TGCAGCGATCAGACTAGCGGGATGTACCAAGAGACCCAGTACTTC. Translating it yields CSDQTSGMYQETQYF.

The rearrangement joins TRBV19 to TRBJ2-1; D is possibly TRBD1 (6 bases). The CDR3 contains 13 residues. Germline V gene lookup returns CDR1 LNHDA and CDR2 SQIVND (reference sequence). V was pared by 4 bases and J by 7 bases, with 11 bases between. The CDR3 here is CASSTQQGNEQFF. CDR3 coding DNA: TGTGCCAGTAGTACCCAACAGGGAAATGAGCAGTTCTTC.

The chain combines TRBV5-1 with TRBJ2-3, with D perhaps matching TRBD1 or TRBD2 (5 bases each). Trimming left V 6 bases short and J 2 bases short, with 22 bases between. CDR3 size: 17 residues. Germline CDR1 and CDR2: SGHRS and YFSETQ. This CDR3 reads CASNLWGSAANTDTQYF. In nucleotides, the CDR3 is TGCGCCAGCAACCTCTGGGGGTCAGCCGCGAACACAGATACGCAGTATTTT. Using reference TRBV5-1 and TRBJ2-3 for the parts outside the CDR3, the full variable domain is KAGVTQTPRYLIKTRGQQVTLSCSPISGHRSVSWYQQTPGQGLQFLFEYFSETQRNKGNFPGRFSGRQFSNSRSEMNVSTLELGDSALYLCASNLWGSAANTDTQYFGPGTRLTVL.

This clonotype was found many times. V gene TRBV29-1 combines with J gene TRBJ2-1; TRBD2 agrees at 9 bases. The germline V gene encodes CDR1 SQVTM and CDR2 ANQGSEA. After removal of 4 bases from V and 0 bases from J, the junction contained 10 bases not matched to a gene. This CDR3 is built from 17 residues. The CDR3 reads CSVGAGGRFSSYNEQFF. The CDR3 DNA sequence: TGCAGCGTTGGAGCGGGAGGCCGATTCAGCTCCTACAATGAGCAGTTCTTC.

This clonotype appeared a few times. Germline is not matched at one junction end, which may reflect a read error. The CDR3 protein is CAISAPGGGYPLTDTQYF. The CDR3 nucleotides are TGTGCCATCAGTGCCCCGGGCGGGGGCTATCCCCTCACAGATACGCAGTATTTT. V and J are TRBV12-3 or TRBV12-4 and TRBJ2-3; D possibly corresponds to TRBD2 (7 bases). The CDR3 has 18 residues.

In this sample, this clonotype turned up a few times. The chain recombines TRBV4-3 with TRBJ2-5; 7 bases are shared with TRBD2. The CDR3 loop spans 16 amino acids. The ends lost 0 bases at V and 4 bases at J; junction bases unmatched: 8. Germline V gives CDR1 LGHNA, CDR2 YSLEER. In DNA, the CDR3 is TGCGCCAGCAGCCAAGAGGGATTGAGCGGGACAGAGACCCAGTACTTC. This encodes CASSQEGLSGTETQYF.

This clonotype was detected ten times or more. V is TRBV12-3 or TRBV12-4 and J is TRBJ2-7; the match to TRBD1 covers 10 bases. The V and J ends lost 6 bases and 4 bases, in that order; junction bases with no gene match: 6. The CDR3 covers 14 residues. CDR3 nucleotides: TGTGCCAGCAGAGCCGGGACAGGGGTTTACGAGCAGTACTTC. This codes for CASRAGTGVYEQYF.

This clonotype occurred a few times. This sequence joins TRBV7-3 and TRBJ2-3, with a possible D match to TRBD1 (6 bases). CDR1 SGHTA and CDR2 FQGTGA come from the germline V gene. The CDR3 loop spans 14 amino acids. V lost 5 bases and J lost 2, with 11 bases in between. The CDR3 nucleotides are TGTGCCAGCAGCGGGGGACAAGTCACAGATACGCAGTATTTT. This encodes CASSGGQVTDTQYF.

This clonotype was observed a handful of times. The rearrangement joins TRBV18 to TRBJ2-1; 14 nucleotides match TRBD2. The CDR3 extends over 21 amino acids. Per germline, CDR1 KGHSH and CDR2 LQKENI. Trimming at V came to 3 bases and at J to 8 bases, leaving 21 bases not matched to a gene. CDR3 amino acids: CASSPLGRGLAGAPAIDEQFF. The CDR3 DNA reads TGTGCCAGCTCACCCTTAGGCCGGGGACTAGCGGGAGCCCCCGCCATCGATGAGCAGTTCTTC.

In this sample, this clonotype turned up a few times. V and J are TRBV12-3 or TRBV12-4 and TRBJ2-7, with TRBD2 matching 14 bases. The CDR3 spans 15 residues. The V gene end was trimmed by 7 bases and the J gene end by 1 base; junction bases not matched to a gene: 3. In DNA, the CDR3 is TGTGCCAGCAAAGGGACTAGCGGGGGATCCTACGAGCAGTACTTC. Its protein is CASKGTSGGSYEQYF.

This clonotype was seen a few times. The rearrangement uses TRBV3-1 and TRBJ2-3, with a tentative D call TRBD2 (5 bases). Trimming left V 4 bases short and J 5 bases short, with 16 bases between. The length of the CDR3 is 15 residues. CDR1 and CDR2 from the germline V gene are LGHDT and YNNKEL (reference sequence). The CDR3 DNA reads as TGTGCCAGCAGCCCCACTAGTAGCGATGAAGATACGCAGTATTTT. Translated, it gives CASSPTSSDEDTQYF.

The chain combines TRBV10-1 with TRBJ2-7, with unresolved D. Trimming cost V 0 bases and J 0 bases, with 12 bases left between them. The CDR3 has 16 amino acids. The germline CDR1 and CDR2 sequences are WNHNN and SYGVQD (reference sequence). Here the CDR3 DNA reads TGCGCCAGCAGTGAGTCGATTTTCACGAGCTCCTACGAGCAGTACTTC. Protein: CASSESIFTSSYEQYF.

V and J are TRBV4-3 and TRBJ2-7; 8 nucleotides line up with TRBD1. The V gene's germline CDR1 is LGHNA and CDR2 YSLEER. The CDR3 is 15 amino acids. The trim removed 1 base at V and 4 bases at J, leaving 6 bases unmatched. In DNA form, the CDR3 reads TGCGCCAGCAGCCAAGCGGGGACAGGCCCTTACGAGCAGTACTTC. Protein product: CASSQAGTGPYEQYF.

This clonotype was observed at least ten times. The chain joins TRBV28 to TRBJ2-7; 10 nucleotides line up with TRBD1. The CDR3 spans 15 residues. V lost 6 bases and J lost 3; bases outside the gene matches: 8. CDR1 and CDR2 from the germline V gene are MDHEN and SYDVKM. The CDR3 loop reads CASSPPTGGSYEQYF. The CDR3 coding sequence is TGTGCCAGCAGCCCCCCGACAGGGGGCAGCTACGAGCAGTACTTC.

In this sample, this clonotype turned up a few times. This chain connects TRBV4-3 to TRBJ2-1; 10 bases align to TRBD1. The CDR3 loop spans 14 amino acids. The junction had 0 bases not matched to a gene; V was cut back by 4 bases and J by 3 bases. Germline V CDR1 and CDR2: LGHNA, YSLEER. The CDR3 reads CASSRTGGYNEQFF. Written as DNA, the CDR3 is TGCGCCAGCAGCCGGACAGGGGGCTACAATGAGCAGTTCTTC.

On this clonotype: At one end, the junction sequence differs from germline, possibly due to a read error. The V call is TRBV20-1, the J call TRBJ2-7; 10 bases fit TRBD2. CDR3 length equals 12 residues. Germline values: CDR1 DFQATT, CDR2 SNEGSKA (reference sequence). The CDR3 DNA reads TGCAGTGCTAGCCCTCTAGCGGGAGAGGCCCCCTTC. The encoded protein is CSASPLAGEAPF.